Listed below are T cell receptor beta chains from one sample, sequenced in a study of chronic HIV infection and antiretroviral therapy. TCRdb passed the 5' RACE reads through MiXCR, listing each CDR3 protein once. The table lists about 38,000 distinct CDR3 sequences, 8% to 10% of them singletons. Sequencing input: peripheral blood. The receptors shown here come from an adult who had HIV and had not received antiretroviral therapy, or was an uninfected healthy control (not recorded which). CDR3s include the opening cysteine and the closing phenylalanine or tryptophan.

j_gene | v_gene | CDR3aa
TRBJ1-2 | TRBV11-2 | CASSLVEGASGYTF
TRBJ2-7 | TRBV5-6 | CASSLGLLHSSYEQYF
TRBJ2-3 | TRBV2 | CASALAGSTDTQYF
TRBJ1-1 | TRBV28 | CASSGADRANTEAFF
TRBJ1-1 | TRBV7-8 | CASSADRANTEAFF
TRBJ1-1 | TRBV6-2/TRBV6-3 | CASSSGENTETFF
TRBJ2-4 | TRBV4-3 | CASSQDRRNIQYF
TRBJ2-1 | TRBV3-2 | CASSQTTSGHNEQFF
TRBJ2-1 | TRBV20-1 | CSALGQNNEQFF
TRBJ1-1 | TRBV29-1 | CSVDRGLEAFF
TRBJ2-3 | TRBV20-1 | CSARDEAGAGTDTQYF
TRBJ1-1 | TRBV28 | CASSPTDAEAFF
TRBJ1-1 | TRBV2 | CASREGRIAEAFF
TRBJ2-4 | TRBV6-2/TRBV6-3 | CASSYAGGWDIQYF
TRBJ2-7 | TRBV7-2 | CASSEDRVFEQYF
TRBJ1-2 | TRBV28 | CASSLGSGRGYTF
TRBJ2-5 | TRBV7-2 | CASSLGNPQREETQYF
TRBJ1-3 | TRBV9 | CASSEGGIGNTVYF
TRBJ2-2 | TRBV29-1 | CSVEDLASGRAAWELFF
TRBJ2-7 | TRBV18 | CASSDGHYEQYF
TRBJ2-1 | TRBV18 | CASSPGLAGSYNEQFF
TRBJ2-1 | TRBV29-1 | CSVTPTNRGNEQFF
TRBJ2-3 | TRBV27 | CASSLTGGPGTDTQYF
TRBJ2-1 | TRBV7-2 | CASSRLAGADEQFF
TRBJ2-1 | TRBV20-1 | CSAPLGGRIGDEQFF
TRBJ1-4 | TRBV28 | CASSISGGFREKLFF
TRBJ2-1 | TRBV12-5 | CASGLAPTSGIVNEQFF
TRBJ1-5 | TRBV2 | CASSERSVYSNQPQHF
TRBJ1-6 | TRBV7-9 | CASSLGDIYNSPLHF